Listed below are T cell receptor beta chains from one sample, sequenced in a study of shared clonotypes between healthy human individuals. The method was immunoSEQ multiplex PCR; TCRdb's version includes in-frame clones alone and lacks a portion of them. Of 2.3 million or so clones in the sample, 85% to 95% were seen once. Material: naive CD4+ T cells from PBMCs. These receptors all come from a man between 18 and 29 years old in good health. Some clones in this sample may be carry-over from other donors' samples. Both conserved end residues are part of each CDR3. D genes are given only for firm matches. Some rows mark clone size as missing; the rest say once, few, many or name a class of expanded clone.

clone size: -; D gene: TRBD1; J gene: TRBJ2-2; V gene: TRBV7-7; CDR3 DNA: TGTGCCAGCAGCCAGGACAGGGGGCAGGGCGGGGAGCTGTTTTTT; CDR3 protein: CASSQDRGQGGELFF
clone size: -; D gene: -; J gene: TRBJ1-2; V gene: TRBV5-4; CDR3 DNA: TGTGCCAGCAGCTTGGGGACCAACAGGTTAAACACCTTC; CDR3 protein: CASSLGTNRLNTF
clone size: once; D gene: -; J gene: TRBJ1-1; V gene: TRBV19; CDR3 DNA: TGTGCCAGTAATATCTGGGGGTCTTTGAACACTGAAGCTTTCTTT; CDR3 protein: CASNIWGSLNTEAFF
clone size: -; D gene: -; J gene: TRBJ2-2; V gene: TRBV30; CDR3 DNA: TGTGCCTGGACCCCCGGACCAAACACCGGGGAGCTGTTTTTT; CDR3 protein: CAWTPGPNTGELFF
clone size: -; D gene: -; J gene: TRBJ2-2; V gene: TRBV28; CDR3 DNA: TGTGCCACCGACTCGCGCAAATCCGGGGAGCTGTTTTTT; CDR3 protein: CATDSRKSGELFF
clone size: -; D gene: TRBD1; J gene: TRBJ2-7; V gene: TRBV19; CDR3 DNA: TGTGCCAGTAGTATTATACAGGGGGAGCAGTACTTC; CDR3 protein: CASSIIQGEQYF
clone size: -; D gene: TRBD2; J gene: TRBJ2-7; V gene: TRBV30; CDR3 DNA: TGTGCTTTGAATTTCGGGAGGTCCTATATCCCCGAGCAGTACTTC; CDR3 protein: CALNFGRSYIPEQYF
clone size: few; D gene: TRBD1; J gene: TRBJ1-4; V gene: TRBV5-5; CDR3 DNA: TGTGCCAGCAGCGGGGACAGGATCACTGAAAAACTGTTTTTT; CDR3 protein: CASSGDRITEKLFF
clone size: -; D gene: -; J gene: TRBJ2-3; V gene: TRBV5-1; CDR3 DNA: TGCGCCAGCAGCCTAACCCCGGAGTCCGATACGCAGTATTTT; CDR3 protein: CASSLTPESDTQYF
clone size: -; D gene: -; J gene: TRBJ1-3; V gene: TRBV4-1; CDR3 DNA: TGCGCCAGCAGAGGCGACAGCTCTGGAAACACCATATATTTT; CDR3 protein: CASRGDSSGNTIYF
clone size: -; D gene: -; J gene: TRBJ1-4; V gene: TRBV15; CDR3 DNA: TGTGCCACCAGCAGGACAGGCGGAAATGAAAAACTGTTTTTT; CDR3 protein: CATSRTGGNEKLFF
clone size: -; D gene: TRBD1; J gene: TRBJ1-1; V gene: TRBV30; CDR3 DNA: TGTGCCTCGAAAACAGGGGTCACCCTTGGAGCTTTCTTT; CDR3 protein: CASKTGVTLGAFF
clone size: -; D gene: -; J gene: TRBJ1-4; V gene: TRBV28; CDR3 DNA: TGTGCCGGCTCCAGGGCTCCTAATGAAAAACTGTTTTTT; CDR3 protein: CAGSRAPNEKLFF
clone size: -; D gene: -; J gene: TRBJ1-1; V gene: TRBV11-3; CDR3 DNA: TGTGCCAGCTGGCCTGAAGCTTTCTTT; CDR3 protein: CASWPEAFF
clone size: -; D gene: -; J gene: TRBJ2-2; V gene: TRBV2; CDR3 DNA: TGTGCCAGCAGTGCGTTCGCGGCTACGAACACCGGGGAGCTGTTTTTT; CDR3 protein: CASSAFAATNTGELFF
clone size: -; D gene: TRBD1; J gene: TRBJ2-1; V gene: TRBV4-1; CDR3 DNA: TGCGCCAGCAGCCAGAAGGGGGCACTATACAATGAGCAGTTCTTC; CDR3 protein: CASSQKGALYNEQFF
clone size: -; D gene: -; J gene: TRBJ2-6; V gene: TRBV15; CDR3 DNA: TGTGCCACCAGCAGACGCTCTATTAGCTCTGGGGCCAACGTCCTGACTTTC; CDR3 protein: CATSRRSISSGANVLTF
clone size: -; D gene: -; J gene: TRBJ2-7; V gene: TRBV28; CDR3 DNA: TGTGCCAGCAACCAGCCCTTAAGGGGGCAGTACTTC; CDR3 protein: CASNQPLRGQYF
clone size: -; D gene: -; J gene: TRBJ1-3; V gene: TRBV10-2; CDR3 DNA: TGCGCCAGCAGTCCCCTTATTAACGACCGCAGGGCTGGAAACACCATATATTTT; CDR3 protein: CASSPLINDRRAGNTIYF
clone size: -; D gene: -; J gene: TRBJ1-2; V gene: TRBV6-1; CDR3 DNA: TGTGCCAGCAGTGAAGAAAGGGCGGGATATGGCTACACCTTC; CDR3 protein: CASSEERAGYGYTF
clone size: -; D gene: -; J gene: TRBJ2-3; V gene: TRBV7-8; CDR3 DNA: TGTGCCAGCAGCTCCGTTTCCCTATTCAACCTGGATACGCAGTATTTT; CDR3 protein: CASSSVSLFNLDTQYF
clone size: -; D gene: TRBD1; J gene: TRBJ2-2; V gene: TRBV28; CDR3 DNA: TGTGCCAGCAGAGGGACAGCGAACACCGGGGAGCTGTTTTTT; CDR3 protein: CASRGTANTGELFF
clone size: -; D gene: TRBD2; J gene: TRBJ2-7; V gene: TRBV28; CDR3 DNA: TGTGCCAGCAGTGTTACTAGCGGGACCAATTTAAGGGATGGTGAGCAGTACTTC; CDR3 protein: CASSVTSGTNLRDGEQYF
clone size: -; D gene: TRBD1; J gene: TRBJ2-3; V gene: TRBV5-1; CDR3 DNA: TGCGCCAGCACCATCGGAGGAACAGGGGGCACAGATACGCAGTATTTT; CDR3 protein: CASTIGGTGGTDTQYF
clone size: -; D gene: TRBD1; J gene: TRBJ1-3; V gene: TRBV10-3; CDR3 DNA: TGTGCCATCGGGACAGCACCCCTCTCTGGAAACACCATATATTTT; CDR3 protein: CAIGTAPLSGNTIYF
clone size: -; D gene: TRBD2; J gene: TRBJ2-2; V gene: TRBV9; CDR3 DNA: TGTGCCAGCAGGGCGGGACTAGCGGACACCGGGGAGCTGTTTTTT; CDR3 protein: CASRAGLADTGELFF
clone size: once; D gene: -; J gene: TRBJ1-4; V gene: TRBV5-4; CDR3 DNA: TGTGCCAGCAGCTTGGCCTCGGCGGGGGCTAATGAAAAACTGTTTTTT; CDR3 protein: CASSLASAGANEKLFF
clone size: once; D gene: TRBD1; J gene: TRBJ1-5; V gene: TRBV7-2; CDR3 DNA: TGTGCCAGCAGCAACCGGGACAGGGGGAATCAGCCCCAGCATTTT; CDR3 protein: CASSNRDRGNQPQHF
clone size: -; D gene: TRBD2; J gene: TRBJ2-7; V gene: TRBV10-1; CDR3 DNA: TGCGCCAGCTTCGATCGGACTAGTGAAAACTACGAGCAGTACTTC; CDR3 protein: CASFDRTSENYEQYF
clone size: -; D gene: TRBD2; J gene: TRBJ2-3; V gene: TRBV12-5; CDR3 DNA: TGTGCTAGTGGTTTGGGCGGACTAGCGGGAGCCAGCGGCACAGATACGCAGTATTTT; CDR3 protein: CASGLGGLAGASGTDTQYF
clone size: -; D gene: -; J gene: TRBJ2-7; V gene: TRBV28; CDR3 DNA: TGTGCCAGCAGTTTGAACGGACCCTACGAGCAGTACTTC; CDR3 protein: CASSLNGPYEQYF
clone size: -; D gene: TRBD2; J gene: TRBJ2-5; V gene: TRBV28; CDR3 DNA: TGTGCCAGCAGCCAACTAGCGGGAGACGGGACCCAGTACTTC; CDR3 protein: CASSQLAGDGTQYF
clone size: -; D gene: TRBD1; J gene: TRBJ1-1; V gene: TRBV10-3; CDR3 DNA: TGTGCCATCAGTAACAGGGGTGGAGGGGACACTGAAGCTTTCTTT; CDR3 protein: CAISNRGGGDTEAFF
clone size: -; D gene: -; J gene: TRBJ2-6; V gene: TRBV2; CDR3 DNA: TGTGCCAGCAGGGGACGAACTGGGGCCAACGTCCTGACTTTC; CDR3 protein: CASRGRTGANVLTF
clone size: -; D gene: -; J gene: TRBJ2-7; V gene: TRBV6-6; CDR3 DNA: TGTGCCAGCAGTCCAGCCTACGAGCAGTACTTC; CDR3 protein: CASSPAYEQYF
clone size: -; D gene: -; J gene: TRBJ2-5; V gene: TRBV28; CDR3 DNA: TGTGCCAGCAACAACCCGCAGGGCCGGGGGGAGACCCAGTACTTC; CDR3 protein: CASNNPQGRGETQYF
clone size: -; D gene: TRBD1; J gene: TRBJ1-1; V gene: TRBV4-3; CDR3 DNA: TGCGCCAGCAGCTCCTACAGGGGGGGTGGGTCCACTGAAGCTTTCTTT; CDR3 protein: CASSSYRGGGSTEAFF
clone size: once; D gene: TRBD1; J gene: TRBJ1-1; V gene: TRBV28; CDR3 DNA: TGTGCCAGCAGGAGACAGGGGGCTCAGAACACTGAAGCTTTCTTT; CDR3 protein: CASRRQGAQNTEAFF
clone size: -; D gene: -; J gene: TRBJ1-2; V gene: TRBV12-5; CDR3 DNA: TGTGCTAGTGGTTTGCCCGACAGGAAACACTATGGCTACACCTTC; CDR3 protein: CASGLPDRKHYGYTF
clone size: -; D gene: -; J gene: TRBJ2-1; V gene: TRBV11-2; CDR3 DNA: TGTGCCAGCAGGACGAATAAGCGACCATACAATGAGCAGTTCTTC; CDR3 protein: CASRTNKRPYNEQFF
clone size: -; D gene: -; J gene: TRBJ1-2; V gene: TRBV5-1; CDR3 DNA: TGCGCCAGCAGCCCGGGTGGCTATGGCTACACCTTC; CDR3 protein: CASSPGGYGYTF
clone size: -; D gene: TRBD1; J gene: TRBJ2-5; V gene: TRBV29-1; CDR3 DNA: TGCAGCGTTGAACGGGCAGGGGGAGAGACCCAGTACTTC; CDR3 protein: CSVERAGGETQYF
clone size: -; D gene: TRBD2; J gene: TRBJ2-1; V gene: TRBV28; CDR3 DNA: TGTGCCAGCAGTTCTACTAGCGGGAGAGTCACCCAGTTCTTC; CDR3 protein: CASSSTSGRVTQFF
clone size: -; D gene: TRBD2; J gene: TRBJ2-7; V gene: TRBV4-2; CDR3 DNA: TGTGCCAGCAGCCAACGGACTAGCGGGGACTCCTACGAGCAGTACTTC; CDR3 protein: CASSQRTSGDSYEQYF
clone size: -; D gene: TRBD2; J gene: TRBJ2-1; V gene: TRBV2; CDR3 DNA: TGTGCCAGCACCCCAGGAGGGCTAGCGGGGTACAATGAGCAGTTCTTC; CDR3 protein: CASTPGGLAGYNEQFF
clone size: -; D gene: -; J gene: TRBJ2-7; V gene: TRBV28; CDR3 DNA: TGTGCCAGCAGTTTTATTAGCAATCCTTGGGCAGGCGACGAGCAGTACTTC; CDR3 protein: CASSFISNPWAGDEQYF
clone size: -; D gene: -; J gene: TRBJ2-1; V gene: TRBV15; CDR3 DNA: TGTGCCACCCGAGGGGGGCGGAACCCCTCCTACAATGAGCAGTTCTTC; CDR3 protein: CATRGGRNPSYNEQFF
clone size: -; D gene: -; J gene: TRBJ2-1; V gene: TRBV10-3; CDR3 DNA: TGTGCCATCAGTGAGTCACCCAGCTCCTACAATGAGCAGTTCTTC; CDR3 protein: CAISESPSSYNEQFF
clone size: -; D gene: -; J gene: TRBJ1-5; V gene: TRBV10-3; CDR3 DNA: TGTGCCATCAGTGCGGGGCCGGAGCGTCAGCCCCAGCATTTT; CDR3 protein: CAISAGPERQPQHF
clone size: -; D gene: -; J gene: TRBJ1-1; V gene: TRBV19; CDR3 DNA: TGTGCCAGTAGTATAGACAGGTGGGAAACTGAAGCTTTCTTT; CDR3 protein: CASSIDRWETEAFF
clone size: once; D gene: TRBD1; J gene: TRBJ2-6; V gene: TRBV7-3; CDR3 DNA: TGTGCCAGCAGCTCAAACCACAGGGGGGCCTCTGGGGCCAACGTCCTGACTTTC; CDR3 protein: CASSSNHRGASGANVLTF